This T cell receptor (beta chain) emerged from a study of cytomegalovirus exposure and HLA in healthy donors. About this clone itself: What it binds is not known.

V shed 7 bases, J shed 6 bases, and the junction held 12 bases outside the gene matches. The CDR3 extends over 16 amino acids. Looked up from germline, CDR1 is SGHRS and CDR2 is YFSETQ. Primers: 60 Vbeta forward and 13 Jbeta reverse. Produced via immunoSEQ multiplex PCR; TCRdb's table is partial and in-frame only. This repertoire shows under 250,000 clones, approximately 79% found once; its top ten account for less than 2%. Study outcomes and limitations: Reportedly, HLA-A and HLA-B alleles of most subjects were accurately predicted from TCR beta.

The source is a man between 45 and 60 years old in good health and CMV-seronegative. Sequencing input: PBMCs. This rearrangement joins TRBV5-1 to TRBJ2-1; TRBD2 agrees at 11 bases. CDR3 loop: CASRGDSGRALNEQFF. The CDR3, as DNA: TGCGCCAGCCGGGGCGATAGCGGGAGGGCCCTCAATGAGCAGTTCTTC.